This passage covers 13 T cell receptor beta chains from one sample sequenced in a study of shared clonotypes between healthy human individuals. Only in-frame clones appear in the TCRdb table, and some are missing; sequencing was by immunoSEQ multiplex PCR. The table has roughly 2.6 million clones, roughly nine tenths seen once. The sequenced material came from naive CD4+ T cells sorted from blood. Subset given: CD45RA+ positively selected. The receptor source for this set is a man between 18 and 29 years old in good health.

On this clone: One end of the junction is discordant with germline, which a read error may explain. The rearrangement links TRBV29-1 to TRBJ1-2, with 9 bases that match TRBD1. Looked up from germline, CDR1 is SQVTM and CDR2 is ANQGSEA. This CDR3 has 13 amino acids. CDR3 bases: TGCAGCGTTGACCAACAGGGGGCGAATGGCTACATCTTC. Amino acids: CSVDQQGANGYIF.

The rearrangement links TRBV5-3 to TRBJ2-2, with TRBD1 identical over 7 bases. TRBV5-3 is an open reading frame whose function is uncertain. The CDR3 consists of 15 residues. V dropped 5 bases and J dropped 7; count of bases not matched to a gene: 11. CDR3 loop: CARRRRKGANGELFF. CDR3 coding DNA: TGTGCCAGAAGGCGACGGAAGGGGGCAAACGGGGAGCTGTTTTTT.

This clone was seen once. The chain joins TRBV7-9 to TRBJ2-1; tentative D call: TRBD1 (5 bases). Germline V gene data show CDR1 as SEHNR and CDR2 as FQNEAQ (reference sequence). CDR3 length: 15 amino acids. Deletions cut 6 bases from V and 10 bases from J, with 22 bases between. CDR3 sequence (DNA): TGTGCCAGCAGGGCACAGGCATGGAGCCCTGGAGAGCAGTTCTTC. Residues: CASRAQAWSPGEQFF.

The chain has TRBV6-5 and TRBJ2-3; D possibly corresponds to TRBD2 (6 bases). V was shortened by 9 bases and J by 0 bases, with 13 bases between the two germline ends. Per the germline V gene, CDR1 is MNHEY and CDR2 is SVGAGI. CDR3 length: 14 residues. The CDR3 protein is CARLGGSSTDTQYF. CDR3 coding DNA: TGTGCCAGACTGGGAGGATCTAGCACAGATACGCAGTATTTT.

CDR3 DNA sequence: TGTGCCAGCAGTTACCCCTCGGGGGCGGGAGGCTACACCTTC. This gives the protein CASSYPSGAGGYTF. The chain links TRBV6-5 to TRBJ1-2, with D perhaps matching TRBD1 (6 bases). Trimming took off 2 bases at V and 8 bases at J, with 15 bases between the two ends. This CDR3 is 14 amino acids long. CDR1 is MNHEY and CDR2 is SVGAGI in the germline V gene.

Concerning this clone itself: The sample holds other DNA sequences that translate to the same CDR3. This rearrangement joins TRBV7-9 to TRBJ1-1, with no clear D. The CDR3 covers 13 residues. CDR1 and CDR2 (germline): SEHNR, FQNEAQ (reference sequence). V lost 5 bases, J lost 2 bases, and 9 bases lay in between. The CDR3: CASSLNTNTEAFF. The CDR3, as DNA: TGTGCCAGCAGCCTGAACACAAACACTGAAGCTTTCTTT.

The chain uses TRBV6-5 and TRBJ2-5, with unresolved D. With 6 bases removed from V and 5 bases from J, the gap between germline ends came to 13 bases. In germline, CDR1 is MNHEY, CDR2 SVGAGI. The CDR3 is 13 residues long. CDR3 DNA: TGTGCCAGCAGCAAAGACATGGACGAGACCCAGTACTTC. This gives the protein CASSKDMDETQYF.

The DNA for the CDR3 is TGTGCCAGCAGCCCAATACTAGCGGGGGGGCCTTCTAATGAGCAGTTCTTC. Protein: CASSPILAGGPSNEQFF. The chain links TRBV11-3 to TRBJ2-1; 13 bases line up with TRBD2. With 5 bases clipped from V and 7 bases from J, the junction kept 11 bases outside the gene matches. CDR3 size: 17 residues. Germline V lookup: CDR1 SGHNT, CDR2 YENEEA.

The chain is built from TRBV7-9 and TRBJ1-4, with D possibly being TRBD1 (6 bases). The CDR3 is 16 amino acids. The V end lost 1 base, the J end lost 8 bases, and 17 bases lay between the germline ends. In germline, CDR1 is SEHNR, CDR2 FQNEAQ (reference sequence). CDR3 DNA: TGTGCCAGCAGCTTAGTTCTTCCGCATGGGGGCGAAAAACTGTTTTTT. As protein: CASSLVLPHGGEKLFF.

V usage is TRBV29-1 and J usage is TRBJ1-4, with 8 bases identical to TRBD1. This CDR3 contains 15 residues. The V gene's germline CDR1 is SQVTM and CDR2 ANQGSEA. The trim removed 4 bases at V and 7 bases at J, leaving 11 bases unmatched. In DNA form, the CDR3 reads TGCAGCGTTGGAGTAACAGGGGGGTACCCTGAAAAACTGTTTTTT. Its protein product is CSVGVTGGYPEKLFF. Complete variable domain (other parts from reference TRBV29-1 and TRBJ1-4): SAVISQKPSRDICQRGTSLTIQCQVDSQVTMMFWYRQQPGQSLTLIATANQGSEATYESGFVIDKFPISRPNLTFSTLTVSNMSPEDSSIYLCSVGVTGGYPEKLFFGSGTQLSVL.

Only one count was recorded for this clone. Other DNA sequences in this sample translate to the same CDR3. The rearrangement uses TRBV30 and TRBJ2-7; the D call may be TRBD1 or TRBD2 (6 bases each). CDR1 and CDR2 from the germline V gene are GTSNPN and SVGIG (reference sequence). This CDR3 spans 15 amino acids. Trimming took off 2 bases at V and 2 bases at J, with 16 bases between the two ends. This CDR3 reads CAWSPPGAAPYEQYF. The CDR3 DNA reads TGTGCCTGGAGTCCTCCGGGGGCAGCGCCCTACGAGCAGTACTTC. The variable domain in full, with the rest retrieved from reference TRBV30 and TRBJ2-7, is SQTIHQWPATLVQPVGSPLSLECTVEGTSNPNLYWYRQAAGRGLQLLFYSVGIGQISSEVPQNLSASRPQDRQFILSSKKLLLSDSGFYLCAWSPPGAAPYEQYFGPGTRLTVT.

With regard to this clone: Other DNA sequences of this sample code for an identical CDR3. CDR3 loop: CASSPGVAGGYEQYF. CDR3 DNA: TGTGCCAGCTCACCAGGAGTAGCGGGGGGTTACGAGCAGTACTTC. The chain recombines TRBV18 with TRBJ2-7; 10 bases are a match to TRBD2. This CDR3 contains 15 residues. Germline lookup yields CDR1 KGHSH and CDR2 LQKENI. With V trimmed by 2 bases and J by 4 bases, 5 bases remained unmatched.

The gene calls are TRBV7-9 and TRBJ1-5; a possible D gene is TRBD1 (6 bases). The CDR3 extends over 13 amino acids. Trimming removed 3 bases at V and 6 bases at J, with 9 bases between. The germline gives CDR1 SEHNR, CDR2 FQNEAQ (reference sequence). CDR3 protein: CASSFTGTQPQHF. The CDR3 region has the DNA TGTGCCAGCAGCTTCACAGGGACTCAGCCCCAGCATTTT.